These T cell receptor beta chains were read from a single sample in a study of shared clonotypes between healthy human individuals. Only in-frame clones appear in the TCRdb table, and some are missing; sequencing was by immunoSEQ multiplex PCR. The sample yields 850,000 to 1,200,000 clones, roughly 80% seen once. The sample consisted of memory CD4+ T cells sorted from blood. Receptors originate from a man between 18 and 29 years old in good health. CDR3s include the opening cysteine and the closing phenylalanine or tryptophan. The D gene is left open where the match is weak. For some rows the clone size is stated as once, few or many, or as a class when expanded; others skip it.

cdr3_aa: CASSVGSSQPQHF; cdr3_nt: TGTGCCAGCAGCGTAGGTTCGAGTCAGCCCCAGCATTTT; v_call: TRBV9; d_call: NA; clone_size: few; j_call: TRBJ1-5
cdr3_aa: CASSTGEFGNTIYF; cdr3_nt: TGTGCCAGCTCAACAGGGGAGTTTGGAAACACCATATATTTT; v_call: TRBV18; d_call: TRBD1; clone_size: NA; j_call: TRBJ1-3
cdr3_aa: CASSPTGGKETQYF; cdr3_nt: TGTGCCAGCAGCCCAACCGGGGGGAAAGAGACCCAGTACTTC; v_call: TRBV6-6; d_call: TRBD2; clone_size: NA; j_call: TRBJ2-5
cdr3_aa: CASRRRAGGELFF; cdr3_nt: TGTGCCAGCAGACGCAGGGCAGGCGGGGAGCTGTTTTTT; v_call: TRBV28; d_call: NA; clone_size: many; j_call: TRBJ2-2
cdr3_aa: CASSPPWQGNTEAFF; cdr3_nt: TGTGCCAGCAGCCCCCCCTGGCAGGGGAACACTGAAGCTTTCTTT; v_call: TRBV7-8; d_call: NA; clone_size: NA; j_call: TRBJ1-1
cdr3_aa: CASSPSGVANYGYTF; cdr3_nt: TGTGCCAGCAGTCCGTCAGGGGTAGCTAACTATGGCTACACCTTC; v_call: TRBV28; d_call: NA; clone_size: NA; j_call: TRBJ1-2
cdr3_aa: CASNGDRQNPFYRNSPLHF; cdr3_nt: TGTGCCAGTAACGGTGACCGACAGAATCCATTTTACCGAAATTCACCCCTCCACTTT; v_call: TRBV19; d_call: NA; clone_size: NA; j_call: TRBJ1-6
cdr3_aa: CASSLTGKPTGELFF; cdr3_nt: TGCGCCAGCAGCTTGACGGGGAAACCCACCGGGGAGCTGTTTTTT; v_call: TRBV5-1; d_call: NA; clone_size: NA; j_call: TRBJ2-2
cdr3_aa: CASSWTGKNEQFF; cdr3_nt: TGTGCCAGCTCTTGGACAGGGAAGAATGAGCAGTTCTTC; v_call: TRBV11-2; d_call: TRBD1; clone_size: NA; j_call: TRBJ2-1
cdr3_aa: CASSERGTSGSEQYF; cdr3_nt: TGTGCCAGCAGTGAGCGGGGGACTAGCGGGTCCGAGCAGTACTTC; v_call: TRBV2; d_call: TRBD2; clone_size: NA; j_call: TRBJ2-7
cdr3_aa: CASSPLIGINEKLFF; cdr3_nt: TGTGCCAGCTCACCCCTTATAGGGATAAATGAAAAACTGTTTTTT; v_call: TRBV18; d_call: NA; clone_size: many; j_call: TRBJ1-4
cdr3_aa: CASSSTGGGSYEQYF; cdr3_nt: TGCGCCAGCAGCTCAACAGGGGGCGGTTCCTACGAGCAGTACTTC; v_call: TRBV5-1; d_call: TRBD1; clone_size: NA; j_call: TRBJ2-7
cdr3_aa: CASSLAEGREAFF; cdr3_nt: TGTGCCAGCAGCTTGGCCGAGGGCAGGGAAGCTTTCTTT; v_call: TRBV5-4; d_call: NA; clone_size: few; j_call: TRBJ1-1
cdr3_aa: CASSRPGQGAYEQYF; cdr3_nt: TGTGCCAGCAGCCGACCGGGACAGGGGGCCTACGAGCAGTACTTC; v_call: TRBV28; d_call: TRBD1; clone_size: once; j_call: TRBJ2-7
cdr3_aa: CASSVELNTEAFF; cdr3_nt: TGCGCCAGCAGCGTTGAGTTGAACACTGAAGCTTTCTTT; v_call: TRBV5-1; d_call: NA; clone_size: few; j_call: TRBJ1-1
cdr3_aa: CASSPQNIQYF; cdr3_nt: TGTGCCAGCAGCCCTCAAAACATTCAGTACTTC; v_call: TRBV7-2; d_call: NA; clone_size: NA; j_call: TRBJ2-4
cdr3_aa: CASSLGALNSPLHF; cdr3_nt: TGTGCCAGCAGCTTGGGGGCTCTGAATTCACCCCTCCACTTT; v_call: TRBV5-8; d_call: NA; clone_size: NA; j_call: TRBJ1-6
cdr3_aa: CAISEPAGGNYNEQFF; cdr3_nt: TGTGCCATCAGTGAACCAGCGGGGGGGAATTACAATGAGCAGTTCTTC; v_call: TRBV10-3; d_call: TRBD2; clone_size: NA; j_call: TRBJ2-1
cdr3_aa: CASSFPAGAQETQYF; cdr3_nt: TGTGCCAGCAGCTTCCCTGCTGGGGCTCAAGAGACCCAGTACTTC; v_call: TRBV7-8; d_call: NA; clone_size: NA; j_call: TRBJ2-5
cdr3_aa: CASSDSGRAGEQYF; cdr3_nt: TGTGCCAGCAGCGACAGCGGGAGGGCAGGGGAGCAGTACTTC; v_call: TRBV9; d_call: TRBD2; clone_size: NA; j_call: TRBJ2-7
cdr3_aa: CASSFAGDQPQHF; cdr3_nt: TGTGCCAGCAGTTTCGCAGGGGATCAGCCCCAGCATTTT; v_call: TRBV27; d_call: NA; clone_size: once; j_call: TRBJ1-5
cdr3_aa: CASSKAGTYEQYF; cdr3_nt: TGTGCCAGCAGCAAAGCAGGGACCTACGAGCAGTACTTC; v_call: TRBV21-1; d_call: NA; clone_size: NA; j_call: TRBJ2-7
cdr3_aa: CAISESENTEAFF; cdr3_nt: TGTGCCATCAGTGAGTCTGAGAACACTGAAGCTTTCTTT; v_call: TRBV10-3; d_call: NA; clone_size: NA; j_call: TRBJ1-1
cdr3_aa: CASSQRVGQGSSPLHF; cdr3_nt: TGTGCCAGCAGCCAGAGGGTAGGGCAGGGATCCTCACCCCTCCACTTT; v_call: TRBV7-9; d_call: NA; clone_size: once; j_call: TRBJ1-6
cdr3_aa: CASSHGAPAYEQYF; cdr3_nt: TGTGCCAGCAGCCACGGAGCGCCGGCCTACGAGCAGTACTTC; v_call: TRBV7-9; d_call: NA; clone_size: NA; j_call: TRBJ2-7